One and the same sample provided the 20 T cell receptor beta chains below, sequenced in a study of CD4 T cells in relation to SARS-CoV-2 and coronaviruses. The unexposed donors gave CD4+ T cells in about 2010-2018, prior to COVID-19. After about ten days of culture, CD4+ T cells were isolated. The antigens of these receptors remain unknown. Assay: immunoSEQ multiplex PCR; the TCRdb copy retains only in-frame clones and omits some. The sample includes more than 25,000 clones, around two thirds of them seen just once. Material: CD4+ T cells from PBMCs, cultured in vitro. The receptors were sampled from a human donor in good health.

This chain uses TRBV5-4 with TRBJ2-7, with TRBD1 matching 9 bases. In germline, CDR1 is SGHNT, CDR2 YYREEE (reference sequence). With 0 bases clipped from V and 3 bases from J, the junction kept 7 bases outside the gene matches. CDR3 size: 16 residues. For the CDR3, the DNA is TGTGCCAGCAGCTTGGCTGGGACAGGGTGGGACTACGAGCAGTACTTC. This codes for CASSLAGTGWDYEQYF. Drawing the rest from reference TRBV5-4 and TRBJ2-7, the complete variable domain is ETGVTQSPTHLIKTRGQQVTLRCSSQSGHNTVSWYQQALGQGPQFIFQYYREEENGRGNFPPRFSGLQFPNYSSELNVNALELDDSALYLCASSLAGTGWDYEQYFGPGTRLTVT.

This clone came up a few times. CDR3: CASSLGGISNQPQHF. CDR3 DNA sequence: TGTGCCAGCAGCCTGGGGGGGATTAGCAATCAGCCCCAGCATTTT. The gene calls are TRBV5-6 and TRBJ1-5, with D perhaps matching TRBD1 (5 bases). The ends were cut back, 4 bases at V and 0 bases at J, with 11 bases in the middle. Germline CDR1 reads SGHDT; CDR2 reads YYEEEE. This CDR3 is 15 amino acids long.

With regard to this clone: This CDR3 is also generated by other DNA sequences in the sample. This sequence joins TRBV18 and TRBJ1-2; 9 bases fit TRBD1. CDR3 length: 13 residues. Germline CDR1 reads KGHSH; CDR2 reads LQKENI. Losses at the gene ends were 3 bases for V and 10 bases for J; bases not matched to a gene: 6. The CDR3 nucleotides are TGTGCCAGCTCACCCCCGGGACAGGGAATCTACACCTTC. It translates to CASSPPGQGIYTF.

The V and J genes are TRBV7-2 and TRBJ1-3; D not resolved. The CDR3 is 14 residues long. The V and J ends lost 8 bases and 0 bases respectively, with 11 bases between them. Germline CDR1 SGHTA, CDR2 FQGNSA. The CDR3 region has the DNA TGTGCCAGCGCCGATGGGATCTCTGGAAACACCATATATTTT. As protein: CASADGISGNTIYF.

The chain joins TRBV7-2 to TRBJ2-7; the D gene is possibly TRBD2 (5 bases). The germline V gene has CDR1 SGHTA and CDR2 FQGNSA. This CDR3 is built from 15 residues. Deletions cut 1 base from V and 0 bases from J, with 10 bases between. The CDR3 loop reads CASSLGGGGSYEQYF. The CDR3 region has the DNA TGTGCCAGCAGCTTAGGAGGCGGAGGCTCCTACGAGCAGTACTTC.

V usage is TRBV7-8 and J usage is TRBJ2-3; D not resolved. CDR1 SGHVS and CDR2 FQNEAQ come from the germline V gene. CDR3 length equals 11 residues. Trimming took 5 bases from V and 2 from J, leaving 2 bases between them. DNA for the CDR3: TGTGCCAGCAGCCTCACAGATACGCAGTATTTT. Its translation is CASSLTDTQYF.

The CDR3 protein is CASSEATAKNIQYF. CDR3 nucleotides: TGTGCCAGCAGTGAGGCAACCGCCAAAAACATTCAGTACTTC. The rearrangement joins TRBV2 to TRBJ2-4; D gene unclear. Trimming pared 3 bases from V and 1 base from J, leaving 7 bases between. The CDR3 runs 14 residues. CDR1 is SNHLY, CDR2 FYNNEI, per germline.

This clone was detected once. This same CDR3 is encoded by further DNA sequences in the sample. V gene TRBV29-1 combines with J gene TRBJ2-5; possible D gene TRBD1, 5 bases. CDR1 and CDR2 from the germline V gene are SQVTM and ANQGSEA. The CDR3 runs 12 residues. The ends were cut back, 4 bases at V and 0 bases at J, with 6 bases in the middle. CDR3 in amino acids: CSVGQNQETQYF. DNA of the CDR3: TGCAGCGTTGGACAGAACCAAGAGACCCAGTACTTC.

CDR3 sequence: CASSLDEGYTF. The CDR3, as DNA: TGTGCCAGCAGCTTGGACGAGGGCTACACCTTC. The rearrangement uses TRBV7-9 and TRBJ1-2, with D hard to call. The germline V gene has CDR1 SEHNR and CDR2 FQNEAQ (reference sequence). The CDR3 is 11 amino acids. V lost 3 bases, J lost 8 bases, and 7 bases lay in between.

With respect to this clone: One end of the junction fails to match germline, which may point to a read error. The rearrangement links TRBV4-1 to TRBJ2-1; D unclear. This CDR3 comprises 19 residues. Germline V gene lookup returns CDR1 MGHRA and CDR2 YSYEKL. The DNA for the CDR3 is TGCGCCAGCAGCGAAGAACCCCTCCGGGCCCCACGGTGGTACAATGAGCAGTTCTTC. Encoded protein: CASSEEPLRAPRWYNEQFF.

The J gene is TRBJ1-2, the V gene TRBV25-1; D not resolved. Deletions cut 2 bases from V and 8 bases from J, with 15 bases between. The CDR3 spans 14 residues. Germline CDR1 reads MGHDK; CDR2 reads SYGVNS. CDR3 coding DNA: TGTGCCAGCAGTGAAACTTCTTTGGGCCGGGGCTACACCTTC. It codes for CASSETSLGRGYTF.

This clone has only a few counts. The rearrangement uses TRBV3-1 (or the pseudogene TRBV3-2) and TRBJ1-5; D uncertain. Germline V gives CDR1 LGHDT, CDR2 YNNKEL (reference sequence). Trimming took off 1 base at V and 2 bases at J, with 15 bases between the two ends. The CDR3 is 17 residues long. CDR3: CASSQGHPFVGNQPQHF. CDR3 in DNA: TGTGCCAGCAGCCAAGGTCACCCTTTTGTGGGCAATCAGCCCCAGCATTTT.

The chain uses TRBV5-6 and TRBJ2-1; 10 positions agree with TRBD2. The CDR3 consists of 16 residues. The J segment lost 4 bases and the V segment lost 0 bases, leaving 4 bases of the junction unmatched. CDR1 is SGHDT, CDR2 YYEEEE, per germline. This chain's CDR3 is CASSLGLAGGYNEQFF. CDR3 nucleotide sequence: TGTGCCAGCAGCTTGGGGTTAGCGGGGGGTTACAATGAGCAGTTCTTC.

CDR3 protein: CSAHHQETQYF. For the CDR3, the DNA is TGCAGTGCCCATCACCAAGAGACCCAGTACTTC. The chain joins TRBV20-1 to TRBJ2-5; D not certain. V shed 6 bases and J shed 0 bases, with 5 bases lying between them. The CDR3 consists of 11 residues. The germline V gene has CDR1 DFQATT and CDR2 SNEGSKA (reference sequence).

This clone came up a few times. This chain joins TRBV5-1 and TRBJ1-1; D may be TRBD1 (5 bases). Germline values: CDR1 SGHRS, CDR2 YFSETQ. The CDR3 runs to 14 residues. The V and J ends lost 6 bases and 5 bases respectively, with 17 bases between them. The CDR3 DNA reads TGCGCCAGCAAAACCCGACAGACGTATACTGAAGCTTTCTTT. Translating it yields CASKTRQTYTEAFF.

The V call is TRBV9, the J call TRBJ2-3, with a weak D call TRBD2 (7 bases). This CDR3 is built from 15 residues. CDR1 and CDR2 from the germline V gene are SGDLS and YYNGEE. The V end lost 6 bases, the J end lost 6 bases, and 20 bases lay between the germline ends. The DNA of the CDR3 is TGTGCCAGCACCTCCCGAGGGGGGGCCCGGGATACGCAGTATTTT. It specifies CASTSRGGARDTQYF.

This clone was observed a handful of times. V and J are TRBV5-8 and TRBJ1-2; the D is unclear. With 0 bases removed from V and 2 bases from J, the gap between germline ends came to 11 bases. The CDR3 totals 15 residues. CDR1 and CDR2 (germline): SGHTS, YDEGEE. CDR3 bases: TGTGCCAGCAGCTTGGGCCTGAGGCCAAACTATGGCTACACCTTC. This encodes CASSLGLRPNYGYTF. Supplemented by reference TRBV5-8 and TRBJ1-2, the full variable domain reads EAGVTQSPTHLIKTRGQQATLRCSPISGHTSVYWYQQALGLGLQFLLWYDEGEERNRGNFPPRFSGRQFPNYSSELNVNALELEDSALYLCASSLGLRPNYGYTFGSGTRLTVV.

The chain links TRBV21-1 to TRBJ1-4; no DNA check was done on the table's D call, TRBD1. TRBV21-1 is a recognized pseudogene. The CDR3 runs to 16 residues. CDR3 sequence: CASSKAPEGASEKLFF. CDR3 DNA sequence: TGTGCCAGCAGCAAAGCGCCGGAGGGGGCGAGTGAAAAACTGTTTTTT.

The chain has TRBV12-2 and TRBJ1-2; the listed D gene, TRBD1, was not tested against the DNA. TRBV12-2 is classified as a pseudogene. The CDR3 extends over 14 amino acids. Here the CDR3 reads CASRQDRLNYGYTF. CDR3 sequence (DNA): TGTGCAAGTCGCCAGGACAGACTTAACTATGGCTACACCTTC.

V usage is TRBV9 and J usage is TRBJ2-3; 10 bases agree with TRBD2. The CDR3 contains 16 residues. Germline V lookup: CDR1 SGDLS, CDR2 YYNGEE. V lost 4 bases and J lost 3; bases outside the gene matches: 8. The CDR3: CASSPTGLALTDTQYF. DNA for the CDR3: TGTGCCAGCAGCCCAACGGGACTAGCGTTGACAGATACGCAGTATTTT.